The 20 T cell receptor beta chains reported below all come from one sample, sequenced in a study of blood T cell repertoires in COVID-19. The protocol was immunoSEQ multiplex PCR, while the TCRdb copy is restricted to in-frame clones and leaves out a portion. The top ten hold more than 2% of the sample, which has around 50,000 clones, 89% seen once. Material: peripheral blood. All receptors come from a human donor in a cohort sampled during active COVID-19.

In DNA form, the CDR3 reads TGTGCCAGCAGCGTAGTATACGGGGATACAGAGACCCAGTACTTC. This gives the protein CASSVVYGDTETQYF. V and J are TRBV9 and TRBJ2-5; a possible D gene is TRBD2 (5 bases). Trimming took off 0 bases at V and 4 bases at J, with 13 bases between the two ends. CDR3 length equals 15 residues. Germline V gene sequence: CDR1 SGDLS, CDR2 YYNGEE.

V gene TRBV24-1 combines with J gene TRBJ2-7, with TRBD2 matching over 9 bases. CDR3 length: 15 residues. Germline CDR1 and CDR2: KGHDR and SFDVKD. The ends lost 4 bases at V and 7 bases at J; junction bases unmatched: 10. This CDR3 is CATSDIAGDHWEQYF. CDR3 nucleotide sequence: TGTGCCACCAGTGACATAGCGGGAGATCACTGGGAGCAGTACTTC.

The V gene is TRBV14, the J gene TRBJ2-3, with TRBD1 as a possible D gene (6 bases). V was pared by 3 bases and J by 2 bases, with 18 bases between. The CDR3 consists of 17 residues. Germline CDR1 SGHDN, CDR2 FVKESK. This chain's CDR3 is CASSHTPGHLYTDTQYF. The CDR3 coding sequence is TGTGCCAGCAGCCATACCCCGGGACATCTCTACACAGATACGCAGTATTTT.

The rearrangement links TRBV10-1 to TRBJ2-7; 7 positions match TRBD2. Trimming removed 1 base from V and 3 bases from J; junction bases left unmatched: 18. Germline values: CDR1 WNHNN, CDR2 SYGVQD (reference sequence). The CDR3 runs 19 residues. CDR3 protein: CASSELGKVWTRGGYEQYF. The CDR3 nucleotides are TGCGCCAGCAGTGAGTTGGGCAAGGTGTGGACTAGAGGTGGCTACGAGCAGTACTTC.

The chain has TRBV28 and TRBJ1-2, with TRBD1 identical over 11 bases. This CDR3 contains 17 residues. J lost 8 bases, V lost 4 bases, and 15 bases had no gene match. Germline-derived CDR1 and CDR2 are MDHEN and SYDVKM. In nucleotides, the CDR3 is TGTGCCAGCAGTTCCGGGACAGGGGGAGTTTCCAGAATCGGCTACACCTTC. Translation: CASSSGTGGVSRIGYTF.

The CDR3 DNA reads TGTGCCAGCAGCTTGTCCTCCGACAGTTTCCACGAGCAGTACTTC. It specifies CASSLSSDSFHEQYF. The chain joins TRBV5-5 to TRBJ2-7; possibly TRBD1 for D (5 bases). From germline, CDR1 is SGHKS and CDR2 YYEKEE (reference sequence). Deletions cut 1 base from V and 5 bases from J, with 16 bases between. CDR3 length equals 15 residues.

The CDR3 region has the DNA TGTGCCAGCGCTGTCCCGGGGAGCACAGATACGCAGTATTTT. This translates into CASAVPGSTDTQYF. This chain connects TRBV19 to TRBJ2-3; the D gene is possibly TRBD2 (5 bases). The V gene's germline CDR1 is LNHDA and CDR2 SQIVND (reference sequence). CDR3 length equals 14 residues. The V and J ends lost 9 bases and 0 bases respectively, with 13 bases between them. Full variable domain (rest looked up from reference TRBV19 and TRBJ2-3): DGGITQSPKYLFRKEGQNVTLSCEQNLNHDAMYWYRQDPGQGLRLIYYSQIVNDFQKGDIAEGYSVSREKKESFPLTVTSAQKNPTAFYLCASAVPGSTDTQYFGPGTRLTVL.

The chain links TRBV27 to TRBJ2-1, with 9 nucleotides matching TRBD2. The V gene's germline CDR1 is MNHEY and CDR2 SMNVEV (reference sequence). The CDR3 runs 16 residues. The V segment lost 6 bases and the J segment 0 bases; nucleotides outside the gene matches: 6. CDR3 protein: CASSRLAGRSYNEQFF. The CDR3 DNA is TGTGCCAGCAGCCGCCTAGCGGGACGCTCCTACAATGAGCAGTTCTTC.

This chain joins TRBV11-3 and TRBJ2-2, with D unresolved. Deletions cut 2 bases from V and 4 bases from J, with 5 bases between. This CDR3 region has 13 residues. CDR1 and CDR2 from the germline V gene are SGHNT and YENEEA. CDR3 residues: CASSLSSTGELFF. CDR3 DNA: TGTGCCAGCAGCTTATCTAGCACCGGGGAGCTGTTTTTT.

The chain has TRBV19 and TRBJ1-1; TRBD1 agrees at 10 bases. V shed 3 bases, J shed 8 bases, and the junction held 9 bases outside the gene matches. This CDR3 is 15 amino acids long. Germline V gene data show CDR1 as LNHDA and CDR2 as SQIVND (reference sequence). This chain's CDR3 is CASSIAGTGDREAFF. In DNA, the CDR3 is TGTGCCAGTAGTATTGCCGGGACAGGGGATAGGGAAGCTTTCTTT. The variable domain in full, completed from reference TRBV19 and TRBJ1-1, reads DGGITQSPKYLFRKEGQNVTLSCEQNLNHDAMYWYRQDPGQGLRLIYYSQIVNDFQKGDIAEGYSVSREKKESFPLTVTSAQKNPTAFYLCASSIAGTGDREAFFGQGTRLTVV.

The rearrangement uses TRBV27 and TRBJ1-4; TRBD1 might be the D (5 bases). Germline-derived CDR1 and CDR2 are MNHEY and SMNVEV (reference sequence). The CDR3 totals 15 residues. V lost 2 bases to trimming and J lost 4 bases, with 11 bases between them. Here the CDR3 DNA reads TGTGCCAGCAGTTTAAGGAGGGGCTTTAATGAAAAACTGTTTTTT. It translates to CASSLRRGFNEKLFF.

V usage is TRBV12-3 or TRBV12-4 and J usage is TRBJ1-2, with unresolved D. The V and J ends lost 10 bases and 4 bases respectively, with 13 bases between them. The CDR3 contains 12 residues. CDR3 sequence reads: CATTGAAYGYTF. CDR3 nucleotides: TGTGCCACCACCGGCGCGGCCTATGGCTACACCTTC.

V gene TRBV7-2 combines with J gene TRBJ1-1, with 9 bases fitting TRBD1. Germline V gene lookup returns CDR1 SGHTA and CDR2 FQGNSA. V shed 6 bases, J shed 0 bases, and the junction held 5 bases outside the gene matches. This CDR3 has 15 amino acids. The CDR3 DNA is TGTGCCAGCAGGGAACAGGGGGCCCTGAACACTGAAGCTTTCTTT. Its translation is CASREQGALNTEAFF.

V is TRBV7-9 and J is TRBJ2-5, with D possibly TRBD1 on 6 matching bases. Germline loops: CDR1 SEHNR, CDR2 FQNEAQ (reference sequence). The CDR3 has 16 amino acids. V gave up 3 bases and J gave up 7 bases, with 21 bases separating them. CDR3 coding DNA: TGTGCCAGCAGCTTCGAGGGGGATACGAAGAAGGGGACCCAGTACTTC. Its translation: CASSFEGDTKKGTQYF.

In this sample, this clone turned up a few times. This chain uses TRBV18 with TRBJ2-4, with 7 bases that match TRBD2. V gave up 4 bases and J gave up 1 base; unmatched junction bases: 10. Germline lookup yields CDR1 KGHSH and CDR2 LQKENI. The CDR3 totals 17 residues. CDR3 sequence reads: CASSLAGAGGAKNIQYF. CDR3 DNA sequence: TGTGCCAGCTCACTTGCCGGGGCCGGGGGGGCCAAAAACATTCAGTACTTC.

The chain links TRBV19 to TRBJ1-5; D is perhaps TRBD1 (6 bases). The CDR3 extends over 14 amino acids. Germline lookup yields CDR1 LNHDA and CDR2 SQIVND (reference sequence). Trimming shortened V by 7 bases and J by 7 bases, and 17 bases separated the two germline ends. The CDR3 loop is CASKWGQGSQPQHF. CDR3 sequence (DNA): TGTGCCAGTAAATGGGGGCAGGGGAGCCAGCCCCAGCATTTT.

The genes are TRBV28 and TRBJ2-1; no clear D. The CDR3 is 14 residues long. V lost 5 bases, J lost 6 bases, and 14 bases lay in between. Germline CDR1 and CDR2: MDHEN and SYDVKM. The CDR3 DNA reads TGTGCCAGCAGTCCTAACTTACTTGGCAATGAGCAGTTCTTC. Amino acids: CASSPNLLGNEQFF. The full variable domain, with the rest looked up from reference TRBV28 and TRBJ2-1, is DVKVTQSSRYLVKRTGEKVFLECVQDMDHENMFWYRQDPGLGLRLIYFSYDVKMKEKGDIPEGYSVSREKKERFSLILESASTNQTSMYLCASSPNLLGNEQFFGPGTRLTVL.

This rearrangement joins TRBV5-1 to TRBJ1-6; possibly TRBD1 for D (5 bases). V lost 0 bases and J 9 bases, leaving 10 bases between the germline ends. The CDR3 has 14 amino acids. Germline V gene data show CDR1 as SGHRS and CDR2 as YFSETQ. CDR3 sequence: CASSLAGRGSPLHF. As DNA, the CDR3 is TGCGCCAGCAGCTTGGCTGGGAGGGGTTCACCCCTCCACTTT.

This clone has a single count. The chain is built from TRBV6-6 and TRBJ1-2, with D perhaps matching TRBD1 (5 bases). V was pared by 7 bases and J by 5 bases, with 17 bases between. The CDR3 contains 14 residues. Germline CDR1 and CDR2: MNHNY and SVGAGI (reference sequence). The DNA of the CDR3 is TGTGCCAGCATTGGGACTGGTTCAGGTTATGGCTACACCTTC. Translation gives CASIGTGSGYGYTF.

Written as DNA, the CDR3 is TGCGCCAGCAGCCAAGTCCGAGGGGGTTCGATCTCTGGGGCCAACGTCCTGACTTTC. It encodes CASSQVRGGSISGANVLTF. The genes are TRBV4-1 and TRBJ2-6; TRBD1 is a possible D gene (6 bases). The CDR3 consists of 19 residues. V gave up 1 base and J gave up 0 bases, with 16 bases separating them. CDR1 MGHRA and CDR2 YSYEKL come from the germline V gene.